These 14 T cell receptor beta chains originate from one sample sequenced in a study of blood T cells in healthy people across ages. Combining a sample-barcoded 5' primer with a J-beta primer mix, a second PCR ran for about 6 to 12 cycles. TCRdb re-analysed the 5' RACE reads in MiXCR, keeping a single row per CDR3 protein. The data hold more than 650,000 distinct CDR3 sequences, with under 30% observed a single time. This same sample was also taken into another study, of T cells of mothers and their children.

Sequencing was carried out using blood. Source of these receptors: a boy aged 10-17 years in good health.

The chain has TRBV3-1 and TRBJ2-4; tentative D call: TRBD2 (5 bases). CDR3 length: 16 residues. Trimming pared 3 bases from V and 4 bases from J, leaving 16 bases between. CDR1 and CDR2 (germline): LGHDT, YNNKEL (reference sequence). For the CDR3, the DNA is TGTGCCAGCAGCCACCCTCGTTTGACGGGGAAAAACATTCAGTACTTC. This gives the protein CASSHPRLTGKNIQYF. Complete variable domain (other parts from reference TRBV3-1 and TRBJ2-4): DTAVSQTPKYLVTQMGNDKSIKCEQNLGHDTMYWYKQDSKKFLKIMFSYNNKELIINETVPNRFSPKSPDKAHLNLHINSLELGDSAVYFCASSHPRLTGKNIQYFGAGTRLSVL.

This clonotype was detected only a few times. The rearrangement links TRBV6-1 to TRBJ2-6, with D hard to call. V lost 8 bases to trimming and J lost 1 base, with 6 bases between them. This CDR3 has 13 residues. CDR1 MNHNS and CDR2 SASEGT come from the germline V gene. In DNA, the CDR3 is TGTGCCAGCCTCCTTTCTGGGGCCAACGTCCTGACTTTC. Residues: CASLLSGANVLTF.

The chain is built from TRBV2 and TRBJ2-1; 8 bases align to TRBD2. The length of the CDR3 is 13 residues. V was pared by 7 bases and J by 5 bases, with 4 bases of the junction left unmatched. Germline V gives CDR1 SNHLY, CDR2 FYNNEI. The CDR3 nucleotides read TGTGCCAGCAACGAGCGGGGGAACAATGAGCAGTTCTTC. Amino acid sequence: CASNERGNNEQFF.

Remarks on this clonotype: At one of its ends the junction is not consistent with the germline gene, which may arise from a read error. The V gene is TRBV4-1, the J gene TRBJ2-5; 8 bases align to TRBD1. Germline lookup yields CDR1 MGHRA and CDR2 YSYEKL. CDR3 length: 14 amino acids. The CDR3 DNA sequence: TGCGCCAGCAGCCAAGCTCACGGCGACAGGGGCTTTGACTTC. This encodes CASSQAHGDRGFDF.

This clonotype showed up many times. V usage is TRBV7-2 and J usage is TRBJ2-5, with D uncertain. With the DNA end fitting TRBJ2-7 better, the J assignment may be wrong. Germline CDR1 and CDR2: SGHTA and FQGNSA. This CDR3 comprises 11 residues. The CDR3 DNA follows: TGTGCCAGCAGCTTCACCTACGAGCAGTACTTC. This translates into CASSFTYEQYF.

The V gene is TRBV4-1, the J gene TRBJ1-1; D call uncertain. CDR1 MGHRA and CDR2 YSYEKL come from the germline V gene. The V end was cut by 4 bases, the J end by 8 bases, with 20 bases between. The CDR3 sequence is 15 residues long. CDR3 region: CASSRATETFKEAFF. The CDR3 nucleotides are TGCGCCAGCAGCCGCGCAACAGAGACCTTCAAGGAAGCTTTCTTT.

The V and J genes are TRBV12-3 or TRBV12-4 and TRBJ1-2, with TRBD1 matching over 10 bases. The ends lost 5 bases at V and 2 bases at J; junction bases unmatched: 5. The CDR3 is 15 residues long. CDR3 bases: TGTGCCAGCAGTAAGACAGGGGGCGGAAACTATGGCTACACCTTC. It encodes CASSKTGGGNYGYTF.

This clonotype was seen a handful of times. The genes are TRBV20-1 and TRBJ2-3, with 11 bases that match TRBD2. The germline CDR1 and CDR2 sequences are DFQATT and SNEGSKA (reference sequence). CDR3 length equals 13 residues. This CDR3 is CTLLAGGTDTQYF. The CDR3 nucleotides are TGCACCTTACTAGCGGGGGGCACAGATACGCAGTATTTT.

The rearrangement joins TRBV18 to TRBJ2-7, with D perhaps being TRBD1 or TRBD2 (5 bases each). V was pared by 6 bases and J by 3 bases, with 18 bases between. This CDR3 has 15 amino acids. Germline CDR1 reads KGHSH; CDR2 reads LQKENI. DNA of the CDR3: TGTGCCAGCTCCCTCGTTGGGGGTTCTAACTACGAGCAGTACTTC. Amino acids: CASSLVGGSNYEQYF.

This clonotype was seen a handful of times. A much larger clone lies one base from this, so it may be a read error. The genes are TRBV2 and TRBJ2-7; 8 bases map to TRBD1. The germline gives CDR1 SNHLY, CDR2 FYNNEI. The CDR3 is 13 amino acids. The CDR3 region has the DNA TGTGTCAGCAGTGATCAGGGGGCATACGAGCAGTACTTC. Protein sequence: CVSSDQGAYEQYF.

The chain recombines TRBV3-1 with TRBJ2-5, with a tentative D call TRBD2 (5 bases). CDR3 length equals 14 residues. Trimming left V 5 bases short and J 5 bases short, with 15 bases between. Germline CDR1 reads LGHDT; CDR2 reads YNNKEL (reference sequence). CDR3 amino acids: CASSTEAESETQYF. CDR3 nucleotide sequence: TGTGCCAGCAGCACGGAGGCAGAGTCGGAGACCCAGTACTTC.

This clonotype was found a few times. J is TRBJ2-7 and V is TRBV20-1; TRBD1 matches at 10 bases. The germline V gene encodes CDR1 DFQATT and CDR2 SNEGSKA (reference sequence). V trimming: 3 bases; J trimming: 2 bases; junction bases outside the gene matches: 13. CDR3 length equals 17 residues. CDR3 nucleotides: TGCAGTGCTAGGGTTTGGGGACAGGGGCAAAACACCTACGAGCAGTACTTC. Protein product: CSARVWGQGQNTYEQYF.

This chain connects TRBV19 to TRBJ1-1, with TRBD1 matching over 10 bases. The germline CDR1 and CDR2 sequences are LNHDA and SQIVND (reference sequence). V was pared by 5 bases and J by 8 bases, with 8 bases of the junction left unmatched. The CDR3 consists of 14 residues. The chain's CDR3 is CASSVRGDRGEAFF. The CDR3 bases are TGTGCCAGTAGTGTAAGAGGGGACAGGGGAGAAGCTTTCTTT.

This clonotype has more than one count but fewer than ten. CDR3 protein: CASSGDTTGTPSTDTQYF. The CDR3 bases are TGTGCCAGTAGTGGGGACACTACCGGGACTCCCAGCACAGATACGCAGTATTTT. V usage is TRBV19 and J usage is TRBJ2-3; possibly TRBD1 or TRBD2 for D (6 bases each). Germline-derived CDR1 and CDR2 are LNHDA and SQIVND (reference sequence). The CDR3 is made up of 18 amino acids. V was clipped by 5 bases and J by 0 bases, with 21 bases between them.